This T cell receptor (beta chain) came from a study of blood T cell repertoires in COVID-19. Study summary: The United States, Italy and Spain were the sources of the acute and convalescent COVID-19 samples.

Method: immunoSEQ multiplex PCR; TCRdb's copy keeps in-frame clones and lacks some. Of roughly 200,000 clones in the sample, more than 80% were seen once. The CDR3 extends over 16 amino acids. Per the germline V gene, CDR1 is MGHRA and CDR2 is YSYEKL. The V end was cut by 1 base, the J end by 3 bases, with 10 bases between. This clone was recorded at least ten times. This TCR derives from a woman between 40 and 55 years old with acute COVID-19. Input material: PBMCs or T cells enriched from blood (not recorded which). The chain employs TRBV4-1 and TRBJ1-6; D is unclear. CDR3 residues: CASSQVGKNYNSPLHF. DNA for the CDR3: TGCGCCAGCAGCCAAGTCGGGAAAAACTATAATTCACCCCTCCACTTT.